The rows below give T cell receptor beta chains drawn from one sample of a study of T cells in Graves' hyperthyroidism and ophthalmopathy. One entry per CDR3 protein results from TCRdb running MiXCR on the multiplex PCR reads. The sample has fewer than 800,000 distinct CDR3 sequences; about 17% are singletons. The source material was blood. The source is a man aged 18 to 30 with Graves' hyperthyroidism. The CDR3 runs from the conserved cysteine through the conserved F or W. Each record gives: V gene, CDR3 length, D gene, J gene, CDR3 protein. D genes are given only for firm matches.

>TRBV25-1|14|-|TRBJ1-2
CASSESGLQPGYTF
>TRBV24-1|14|TRBD1|TRBJ2-7
CATIGQGAKDEQYF
>TRBV28|16|-|TRBJ2-5
CASGLGLFTHQETQYF
>TRBV5-1|14|-|TRBJ2-3
CASSLNGATDTQYF
>TRBV2|16|TRBD1|TRBJ1-5
CASSRDRAMSNQPQHF
>TRBV9|15|-|TRBJ2-7
CASSAVLASSYEQYF
>TRBV4-1|17|-|TRBJ2-1
CASSHGYGTPHYNEQFF
>TRBV7-8|14|-|TRBJ2-7
CASSPSPTTYEQYF
>TRBV20-1|20|TRBD2|TRBJ2-3
CSARDPPAPRLAVWTDTQYF
>TRBV9|17|TRBD1|TRBJ2-7
CASSAGGGTGFSYEQYF
>TRBV10-3|14|TRBD1|TRBJ2-5
CATLGQGARETQYF
>TRBV29-1|13|-|TRBJ2-5
CSVRGGGRETQYF
>TRBV6-1|15|-|TRBJ2-3
CASSLTVPGTDTQYF
>TRBV25-1|12|-|TRBJ2-1
CASSAKWDEQFF
>TRBV7-2|13|TRBD1|TRBJ1-5
CASSPGQGRPQHF
>TRBV20-1|18|-|TRBJ2-2
CSARDPHPGAANTGELFF
>TRBV5-1|16|-|TRBJ1-2
CASSPSDWAGRYGYTF
>TRBV7-9|13|-|TRBJ2-7
CTSSDSLSYEQYF
>TRBV4-1|15|TRBD2|TRBJ2-7
CASSHLDREGNEQYF
>TRBV3-1|15|-|TRBJ1-2
CASSQDWRGARGYTF
>TRBV12-5|16|-|TRBJ2-7
CASGLVKDSGTVMQYF